One sample yielded the 16 T cell receptor beta chains listed below, sequenced in a study of blood T cell repertoires in COVID-19. Here immunoSEQ multiplex PCR was the method, and the copy in TCRdb shows in-frame clones only, minus some. The data contain about 72,000 clones, roughly 82% of them seen just once; the ten biggest clones take up under 20%. The sample consisted of peripheral blood. The receptor set was obtained from a human donor in a cohort sampled during active COVID-19.

The rearrangement uses TRBV5-6 and TRBJ2-7; 9 nucleotides line up with TRBD1. The CDR3 totals 15 residues. Germline trimming cut 0 bases from V and 4 bases from J; bases unmatched to any gene: 5. Germline V gene lookup returns CDR1 SGHDT and CDR2 YYEEEE. The CDR3 DNA is TGTGCCAGCAGCTTGGGGGACAGGGAAACTTACGAGCAGTACTTC. Translating it yields CASSLGDRETYEQYF.

V gene TRBV6-5 combines with J gene TRBJ2-1; D remains ambiguous. This CDR3 spans 13 amino acids. V was trimmed by 6 bases and J by 9 bases, leaving 15 bases between them. The germline V gene has CDR1 MNHEY and CDR2 SVGAGI. CDR3 DNA sequence: TGTGCCAGCAGGGGTAGCTATCTCGGTGAGCAGTTCTTC. As protein: CASRGSYLGEQFF.

The genes are TRBV5-1 and TRBJ1-5; D is uncertain. Trimming took 4 bases from V and 0 from J, leaving 11 bases between them. CDR1 and CDR2 from the germline V gene are SGHRS and YFSETQ. The CDR3 is 15 amino acids. The DNA for the CDR3 is TGCGCCAGCAGCCCAGGAATTTATAGCAATCAGCCCCAGCATTTT. Translation gives CASSPGIYSNQPQHF.

The chain links TRBV7-8 to TRBJ1-2; D possibly corresponds to TRBD1 (6 bases). CDR1 and CDR2 (germline): SGHVS, FQNEAQ. This CDR3 contains 14 residues. V was pared by 5 bases and J by 3 bases, with 13 bases between. DNA for the CDR3: TGTGCCAGCAGCCAGTTCGGACAGCACTATGGCTACACCTTC. It codes for CASSQFGQHYGYTF. Full variable domain (remainder filled in from reference TRBV7-8 and TRBJ1-2): GAGVSQSPRYKVAKRGQDVALRCDPISGHVSLFWYQQALGQGPEFLTYFQNEAQLDKSGLPSDRFFAERPEGSVSTLKIQRTQQEDSAVYLCASSQFGQHYGYTFGSGTRLTVV.

The chain recombines TRBV27 with TRBJ1-1; D call uncertain. Germline V CDR1 and CDR2: MNHEY, SMNVEV (reference sequence). CDR3 length: 17 residues. Between the trimmed V and J ends, which lost 6 bases and 3 bases, there was a span of 23 bases. The CDR3 region has the DNA TGTGCCAGCAGACCACCTACCGTTGCAGGATGGCACACTGAAGCTTTCTTT. Amino acids: CASRPPTVAGWHTEAFF.

The CDR3 reads CASSLGGTSGGNTQYF. In DNA form, the CDR3 reads TGTGCCAGCAGCTTAGGGGGGACTAGCGGGGGAAATACGCAGTATTTT. V is TRBV7-8 and J is TRBJ2-3; the match to TRBD2 covers 14 bases. The germline V gene has CDR1 SGHVS and CDR2 FQNEAQ. V lost 1 base to trimming and J lost 7 bases; unmatched junction nucleotides: 4. The CDR3 is 16 amino acids. The full variable domain, completed using reference TRBV7-8 and TRBJ2-3, is GAGVSQSPRYKVAKRGQDVALRCDPISGHVSLFWYQQALGQGPEFLTYFQNEAQLDKSGLPSDRFFAERPEGSVSTLKIQRTQQEDSAVYLCASSLGGTSGGNTQYFGPGTRLTVL.

V usage is TRBV5-8 and J usage is TRBJ1-6, with 9 bases aligning to TRBD1. The germline gives CDR1 SGHTS, CDR2 YDEGEE. V lost 4 bases and J lost 2; bases outside the gene matches: 13. This CDR3 contains 19 residues. The CDR3 DNA sequence: TGTGCCAGCAGCGGTACCGGGACAGGGCCTTCTCCCTATAATTCACCCCTCCACTTT. It codes for CASSGTGTGPSPYNSPLHF.

The J gene is TRBJ1-5, the V gene TRBV12-5, with D possibly TRBD1 on 6 matching bases. The CDR3 loop spans 18 amino acids. Germline values: CDR1 LGHNT, CDR2 FRNRAP. V lost 5 bases, J lost 0 bases, and 20 bases lay in between. The CDR3, as DNA: TGTGCTAGTGGTCCCCGCCCTACAGGGTCTTATAGCAATCAGCCCCAGCATTTT. Translating it yields CASGPRPTGSYSNQPQHF. The whole variable domain, filled in from reference TRBV12-5 and TRBJ1-5, reads DARVTQTPRHKVTEMGQEVTMRCQPILGHNTVFWYRQTMMQGLELLAYFRNRAPLDDSGMPKDRFSAEMPDATLATLKIQPSEPRDSAVYFCASGPRPTGSYSNQPQHFGDGTRLSIL.

This clone was counted only a few times. The rearrangement links TRBV4-2 to TRBJ2-7; tentatively, D is TRBD2 (6 bases). Germline V CDR1 and CDR2: LGHNA, YNFKEQ. V was cut by 0 bases and J by 7 bases, with 16 bases left in between. The CDR3 is 15 residues long. This CDR3 reads CASSQESLAPVEQYF. For the CDR3, the DNA is TGTGCCAGCAGCCAAGAATCGCTAGCGCCGGTTGAGCAGTACTTC.

This chain links TRBV29-1 with TRBJ2-2; the match to TRBD2 covers 11 bases. This CDR3 has 16 residues. Germline V CDR1 and CDR2: SQVTM, ANQGSEA. V lost 6 bases and J lost 7; bases outside the gene matches: 13. This CDR3 reads CSVGVFSGGAVGELFF. The CDR3, as DNA: TGCAGCGTAGGGGTTTTTAGCGGGGGGGCCGTCGGGGAGCTGTTTTTT.

J is TRBJ2-7 and V is TRBV6-6; TRBD1 might be the D (6 bases). CDR1 is MNHNY and CDR2 is SVGAGI in the germline V gene (reference sequence). CDR3 size: 14 residues. Trimming left V 10 bases short and J 5 bases short, with 21 bases between. CDR3 sequence (DNA): TGTGCCACCAGGGGTCGGCAGGGGTCCCACGAGCAGTACTTC. Translating gives CATRGRQGSHEQYF.

This chain links TRBV9 with TRBJ2-3, with 14 positions matching TRBD2. Looked up from germline, CDR1 is SGDLS and CDR2 is YYNGEE. This CDR3 comprises 17 residues. V was clipped by 3 bases and J by 1 base; unmatched bases: 4. Here the CDR3 DNA reads TGTGCCAGCAGCGCCGGACTAGCGGGGGGTCGCACAGATACGCAGTATTTT. Protein sequence: CASSAGLAGGRTDTQYF. The complete variable domain, with remaining parts taken from reference TRBV9 and TRBJ2-3, reads DSGVTQTPKHLITATGQRVTLRCSPRSGDLSVYWYQQSLDQGLQFLIQYYNGEERAKGNILERFSAQQFPDLHSELNLSSLELGDSALYFCASSAGLAGGRTDTQYFGPGTRLTVL.

V is TRBV7-8 and J is TRBJ1-1; 8 positions agree with TRBD1. V shed 2 bases, J shed 4 bases, and the junction held 0 bases outside the gene matches. Germline assignment: CDR1 SGHVS and CDR2 FQNEAQ. The CDR3 extends over 13 amino acids. The CDR3 DNA reads TGTGCCAGCAGCTTAACAGGGGGCACTGAAGCTTTCTTT. This translates into CASSLTGGTEAFF.

In the case of this clone: At one boundary the junction diverges from the germline segment, which might be a read error. This chain uses TRBV2 with TRBJ2-5, with D perhaps TRBD2 (6 bases). Germline loops: CDR1 SNHLY, CDR2 FYNNEI. The CDR3 covers 13 residues. Here the CDR3 DNA reads TGTGCCAACAGTTCCACTAGCACCGAGACCCAGTACTTC. Translation gives CANSSTSTETQYF.

Here the CDR3 reads CATTRGSGPNYEQYF. CDR3 DNA sequence: TGCGCCACCACACGAGGCTCGGGTCCGAACTACGAGCAGTACTTC. The chain carries TRBV10-1 and TRBJ2-7; D uncertain. Germline V lookup: CDR1 WNHNN, CDR2 SYGVQD (reference sequence). V was shortened by 10 bases and J by 3 bases, with 22 bases between the two germline ends. This CDR3 contains 15 residues.

J is TRBJ2-2 and V is TRBV2; 11 bases align to TRBD2. This CDR3 region has 16 residues. J was trimmed by 1 base and V by 6 bases; bases with no gene match: 4. CDR1 and CDR2 (germline): SNHLY, FYNNEI. This CDR3 reads CASRKTSGGNTGELFF. CDR3 sequence (DNA): TGTGCCAGCAGAAAAACTAGCGGGGGGAACACCGGGGAGCTGTTTTTT.